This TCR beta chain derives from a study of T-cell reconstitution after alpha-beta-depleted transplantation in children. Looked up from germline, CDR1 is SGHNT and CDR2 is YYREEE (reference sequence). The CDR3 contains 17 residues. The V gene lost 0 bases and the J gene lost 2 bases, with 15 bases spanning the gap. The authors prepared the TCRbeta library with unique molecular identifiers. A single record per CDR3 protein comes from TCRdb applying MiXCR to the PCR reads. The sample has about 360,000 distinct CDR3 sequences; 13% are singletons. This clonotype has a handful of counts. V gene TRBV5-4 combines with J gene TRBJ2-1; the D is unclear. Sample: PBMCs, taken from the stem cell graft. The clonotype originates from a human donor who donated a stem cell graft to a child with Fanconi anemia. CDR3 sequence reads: CASSLVPGQGPYNEQFF. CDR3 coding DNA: TGTGCCAGCAGCTTGGTCCCAGGCCAAGGGCCCTACAATGAGCAGTTCTTC.